This TCR beta chain is from a study of T cells in Graves' hyperthyroidism and ophthalmopathy. Study-wide results and limits: Through a model of 13 V-J features, ophthalmopathy was separated from stable hyperthyroidism.

This blood was taken when hyperthyroidism was first diagnosed, before any ophthalmopathy symptoms existed. Note on this clonotype: Its antigen remains unknown.

Researchers amplified the TCR beta CDR3 regions from RNA transcripts. The study used the HTBI primer set for a first-round RT-PCR of the TCR CDR3. MiXCR, applied by TCRdb to the multiplex PCR reads, yields one record per CDR3 protein. The sample has more than 300,000 distinct CDR3 sequences; about a sixth are singletons. This clonotype was sampled from a woman in her twenties or thirties with Graves' hyperthyroidism that later progressed to Graves' ophthalmopathy. Sequencing input: blood.

The CDR3 loop reads CASSIVLRLARSMQFF. The CDR3 DNA follows: TGTGCCAGTAGTATAGTTCTAAGACTAGCGAGGAGCATGCAGTTCTTC. J is TRBJ2-1 and V is TRBV19; 8 bases map to TRBD2. The CDR3 covers 16 residues. CDR1 is LNHDA, CDR2 SQIVND, per germline (reference sequence). Unmatched junction bases numbered 14, after V lost 1 base and J lost 12 bases.